This T cell receptor beta chain was identified in a study of cytomegalovirus exposure and HLA in healthy donors. Germline assignment: CDR1 SEHNR and CDR2 FQNEAQ (reference sequence). The CDR3 has 12 residues. Trimming took 3 bases from V and 8 from J; bases not matched to a gene: 3. Vbeta (60) and Jbeta (13) primers were used in the PCR. TCRdb's table, derived via immunoSEQ multiplex PCR, lists solely in-frame clones and lacks some. This table holds approximately 210,000 clones, roughly 82% found once. Sample: PBMCs. The rearrangement links TRBV7-9 to TRBJ1-1, with 7 nucleotides matching TRBD1. The receptor was derived from a man aged 40-49 years in good health and CMV-seropositive. The CDR3 is CASSFPGQEAFF. Written as DNA, the CDR3 is TGTGCCAGCAGCTTCCCGGGACAGGAAGCTTTCTTT.